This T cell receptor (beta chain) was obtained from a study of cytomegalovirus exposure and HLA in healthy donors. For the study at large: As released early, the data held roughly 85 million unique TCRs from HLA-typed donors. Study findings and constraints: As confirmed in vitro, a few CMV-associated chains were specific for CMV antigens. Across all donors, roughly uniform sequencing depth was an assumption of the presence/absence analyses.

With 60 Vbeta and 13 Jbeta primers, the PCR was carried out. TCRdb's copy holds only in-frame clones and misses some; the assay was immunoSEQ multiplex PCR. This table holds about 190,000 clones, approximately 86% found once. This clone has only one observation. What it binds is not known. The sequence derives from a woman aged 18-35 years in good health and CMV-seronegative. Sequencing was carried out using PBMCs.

CDR3 nucleotides: TGCGCCAGCAGCCTCCCCTCGTCCAGCTCTGGAAACACCATATATTTT. Residues: CASSLPSSSSGNTIYF. The V gene is TRBV5-1, the J gene TRBJ1-3; no clear D gene. Trimming stripped 4 bases from V and 0 bases from J, with 14 bases between. This CDR3 has 16 amino acids. The germline V gene has CDR1 SGHRS and CDR2 YFSETQ.